This entry describes one TCR beta chain. This clonotype was seen more than once but under ten times. The specificity of this receptor is unknown. No much larger clone is present one base from it, and per-base qualities are unavailable. This record belongs to a study of T cell repertoires in cytomegalovirus infection (dated by TCRdb to about 2019). Context from the whole study: Donor HLA type was relevant to the analysis, as public TCR beta signatures indicated carriage of CMV infection together with the matching HLA type. The investigation overall reported the following: The ex vivo response was dominated by HLA-C-restricted CMV-specific TCR beta clonotypes, which also provided the single most frequent clonotype in two of eight donors. In both this cohort and an independent cohort of several hundred donors, the cumulative frequency of public TCR beta family members distinguished carriers of CMV infection plus the relevant HLA type.

Sequencing used an Illumina HiSeq 1500. The public reads were reanalyzed by TCRdb: fastp trimming at Q25, MiXCR alignment, in-frame beta chains only. When rows share a CDR3 protein, they turn into one entry using the most common DNA and genes. Recorded for this sample are around 630,000 distinct CDR3 sequences; roughly 26% of them occurred a single time. The ten largest clonotypes hold under 8.5% of the sample. The V end gives up 0 bases and the J end 6 bases, leaving 4 bases in the junction not matched to a gene. The CDR3 runs 15 amino acids, cysteine and phenylalanine included. The CDR3 DNA has 45 bases and is translated from base 1. Via the germline V gene (reference sequence), CDR1 is SGHNT and CDR2 YYREEE.

Input material: CD8+ T cells from PBMCs. Recombination linked TRBV5-4 to TRBJ2-1, and TRBD1 aligns with 9 junction nucleotides. The sequence was obtained from a human donor in good health (CMV status not recorded). Some clones in this sample may be carry-over from other donors' samples. The CDR3 protein: CASSLEQGAFNEQFF. DNA sequence: TGTGCCAGCAGCTTGGAACAGGGGGCGTTCAATGAGCAGTTCTTC.